Below, 2 T cell receptor beta chains from the same sample are listed, as sequenced in a study of T cell repertoires in cytomegalovirus infection. TCRdb recomputed calls from the reads with MiXCR, one row per CDR3 protein. Of 550,000 to 850,000 distinct CDR3 sequences detected, 30% to 35% appear once; the ten largest clones hold over 15%. Their antigen targets remain unknown. The specimen comprised cultured PBMCs, sampled from culture after CMV antigen stimulation. These receptors came from a human donor in good health (CMV status not recorded). Some clones in this sample may be carry-over from other donors' samples.

The V call is TRBV5-4, the J call TRBJ1-2, with 7 bases aligning to TRBD1. Germline loops: CDR1 SGHNT, CDR2 YYREEE (reference sequence). CDR3 size: 14 residues. V lost 4 bases and J lost 8; bases outside the gene matches: 11. CDR3 DNA: TGTGCCAGCAGCCCAAACAACAGGGACAGAGGCTACACCTTC. Translated: CASSPNNRDRGYTF. Complete variable domain (other parts from reference TRBV5-4 and TRBJ1-2): ETGVTQSPTHLIKTRGQQVTLRCSSQSGHNTVSWYQQALGQGPQFIFQYYREEENGRGNFPPRFSGLQFPNYSSELNVNALELDDSALYLCASSPNNRDRGYTFGSGTRLTVV.

V and J are TRBV11-2 and TRBJ1-1, with unresolved D. V gave up 8 bases and J gave up 5 bases, with 24 bases separating them. The germline V gene has CDR1 SGHAT and CDR2 FQNNGV. This CDR3 region has 16 residues. The CDR3 coding sequence is TGTGCCAGCCGCCGGGGTGGGTCGAACGGTGTGACTGAAGCTTTCTTT. Protein sequence: CASRRGGSNGVTEAFF.